Given below is one T cell receptor (beta chain) in context. Repertoires were generated with immunoSEQ multiplex PCR, while TCRdb's copy carries only in-frame clones and drops some. The sample has roughly 250,000 clones; 87% are singletons. The data were obtained in a study of blood T cell repertoires in COVID-19. This CDR3 is 15 amino acids long. V was clipped by 4 bases and J by 8 bases; unmatched bases: 10. Germline V gives CDR1 SGHDT, CDR2 YYEEEE. Participants, about 18 to 89 years old, spanned around 26 US areas. The study assigned cohorts using participant-reported clinical history. Sequencing used PBMCs or T cells enriched from blood (not recorded which). The receptor was derived from a woman aged 25 to 45 with acute COVID-19. The rearrangement uses TRBV5-6 and TRBJ1-3, with 9 bases that match TRBD1. CDR3 nucleotides: TGTGCCAGCAGCGTGAGGGGACAGGGTTTATACACCATATATTTT. This translates into CASSVRGQGLYTIYF. Supplemented by reference TRBV5-6 and TRBJ1-3, the full variable domain reads DAGVTQSPTHLIKTRGQQVTLRCSPKSGHDTVSWYQQALGQGPQFIFQYYEEEERQRGNFPDRFSGHQFPNYSSELNVNALLLGDSALYLCASSVRGQGLYTIYFGEGSWLTVV.